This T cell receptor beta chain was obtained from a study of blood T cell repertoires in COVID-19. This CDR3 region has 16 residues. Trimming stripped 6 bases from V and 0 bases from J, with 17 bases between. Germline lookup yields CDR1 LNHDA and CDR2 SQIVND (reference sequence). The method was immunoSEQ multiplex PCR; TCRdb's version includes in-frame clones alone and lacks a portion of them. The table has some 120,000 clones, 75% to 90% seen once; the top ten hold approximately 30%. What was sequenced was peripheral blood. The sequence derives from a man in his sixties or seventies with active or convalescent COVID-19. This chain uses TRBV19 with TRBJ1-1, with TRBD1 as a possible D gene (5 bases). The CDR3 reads CASSPIRQNMNTEAFF. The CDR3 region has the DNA TGTGCCAGTAGCCCAATCAGACAGAATATGAACACTGAAGCTTTCTTT.